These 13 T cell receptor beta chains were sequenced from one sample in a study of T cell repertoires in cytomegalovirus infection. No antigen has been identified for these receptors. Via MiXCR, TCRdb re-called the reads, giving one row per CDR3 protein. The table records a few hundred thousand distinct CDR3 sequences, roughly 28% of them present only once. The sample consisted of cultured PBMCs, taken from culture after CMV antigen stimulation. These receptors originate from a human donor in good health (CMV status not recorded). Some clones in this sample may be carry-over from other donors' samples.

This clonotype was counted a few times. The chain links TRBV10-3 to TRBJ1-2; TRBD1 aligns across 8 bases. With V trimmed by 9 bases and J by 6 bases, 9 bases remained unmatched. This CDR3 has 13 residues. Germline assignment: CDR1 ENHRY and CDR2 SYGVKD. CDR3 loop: CAIGQGEYNGYTF. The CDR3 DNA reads TGTGCCATAGGACAGGGAGAATATAATGGCTACACCTTC.

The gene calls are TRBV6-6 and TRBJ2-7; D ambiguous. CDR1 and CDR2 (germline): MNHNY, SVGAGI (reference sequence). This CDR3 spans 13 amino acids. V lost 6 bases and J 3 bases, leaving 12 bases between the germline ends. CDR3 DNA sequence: TGTGCCAGCAGATCCCCGTTGCGCTACGAGCAGTACTTC. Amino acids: CASRSPLRYEQYF.

CDR3 sequence reads: CASSSTSGGETQYF. In nucleotides, the CDR3 is TGTGCCAGCAGTTCGACTAGCGGGGGTGAGACCCAGTACTTC. The chain joins TRBV12-3 or TRBV12-4 to TRBJ2-5, with 12 nucleotides matching TRBD2. The CDR3 runs to 14 residues. With V trimmed by 4 bases and J by 5 bases, 2 bases remained unmatched.

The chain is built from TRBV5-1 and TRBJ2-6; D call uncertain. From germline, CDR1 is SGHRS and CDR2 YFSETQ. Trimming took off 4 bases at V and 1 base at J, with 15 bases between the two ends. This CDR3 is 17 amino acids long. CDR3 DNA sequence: TGCGCCAGCAGCCTCACGGACGGAGCTTCTGGGGCCAACGTCCTGACTTTC. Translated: CASSLTDGASGANVLTF.

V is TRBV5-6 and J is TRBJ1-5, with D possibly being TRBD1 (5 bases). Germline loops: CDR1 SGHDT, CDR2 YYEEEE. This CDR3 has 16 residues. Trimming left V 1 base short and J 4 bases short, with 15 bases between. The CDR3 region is CASSLRQGHSNQPQHF. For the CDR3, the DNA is TGTGCCAGCAGCTTGCGGCAGGGTCATAGTAATCAGCCCCAGCATTTT.

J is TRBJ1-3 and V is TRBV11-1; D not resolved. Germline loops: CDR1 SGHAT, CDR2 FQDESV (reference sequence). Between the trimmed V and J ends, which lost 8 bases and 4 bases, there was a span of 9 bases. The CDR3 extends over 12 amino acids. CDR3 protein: CASGEFGNTIYF. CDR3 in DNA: TGTGCCAGCGGAGAATTCGGAAACACCATATATTTT.

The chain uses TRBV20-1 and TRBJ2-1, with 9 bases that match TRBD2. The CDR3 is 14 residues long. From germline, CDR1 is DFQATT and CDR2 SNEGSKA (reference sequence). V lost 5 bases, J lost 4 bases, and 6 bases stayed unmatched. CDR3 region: CSAGPAGGYNEQFF. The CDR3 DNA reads TGCAGTGCTGGGCCAGCGGGAGGTTACAATGAGCAGTTCTTC.

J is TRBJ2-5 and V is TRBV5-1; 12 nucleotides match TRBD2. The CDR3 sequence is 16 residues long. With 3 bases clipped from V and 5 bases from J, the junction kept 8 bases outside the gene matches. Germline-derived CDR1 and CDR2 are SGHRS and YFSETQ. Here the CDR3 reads CASSYSRLAGVETQYF. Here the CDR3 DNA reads TGCGCCAGCAGCTATAGTCGACTAGCGGGGGTGGAGACCCAGTACTTC.

CDR3: CASSLDLIGVTEAFF. The CDR3 coding sequence is TGTGCCAGCAGCTTAGACCTAATCGGGGTCACTGAAGCTTTCTTT. The chain has TRBV7-2 and TRBJ1-1; D gene uncertain. The CDR3 length is 15 residues. V was clipped by 1 base and J by 4 bases, with 13 bases between them. Germline V gene lookup returns CDR1 SGHTA and CDR2 FQGNSA.

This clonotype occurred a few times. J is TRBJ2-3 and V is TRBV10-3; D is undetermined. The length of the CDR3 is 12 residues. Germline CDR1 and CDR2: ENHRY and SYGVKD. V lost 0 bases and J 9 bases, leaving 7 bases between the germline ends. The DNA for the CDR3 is TGTGCCATCAGTGAGTCGGCATTAACGCAGTATTTT. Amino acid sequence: CAISESALTQYF.

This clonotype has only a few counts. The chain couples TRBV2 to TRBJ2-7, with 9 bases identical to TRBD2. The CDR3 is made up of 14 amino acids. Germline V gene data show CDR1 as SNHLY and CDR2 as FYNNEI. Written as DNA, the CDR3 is TGTACCCTAAGGGAGGCTAGCGGGACCTACGAGCAGTACTTC. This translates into CTLREASGTYEQYF.

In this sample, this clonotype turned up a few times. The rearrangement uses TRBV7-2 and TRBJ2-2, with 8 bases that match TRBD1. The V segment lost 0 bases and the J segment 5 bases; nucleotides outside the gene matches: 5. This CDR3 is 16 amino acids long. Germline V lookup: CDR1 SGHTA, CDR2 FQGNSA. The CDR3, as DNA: TGTGCCAGCAGCTTAGCGTACGGACAGGGTACCGGGGAGCTGTTTTTT. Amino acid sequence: CASSLAYGQGTGELFF.

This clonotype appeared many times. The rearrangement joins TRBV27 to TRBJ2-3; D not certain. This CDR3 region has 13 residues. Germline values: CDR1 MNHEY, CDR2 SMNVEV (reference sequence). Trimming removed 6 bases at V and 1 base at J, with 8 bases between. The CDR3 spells CASSLTGTDTQYF. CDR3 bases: TGTGCCAGCAGCTTAACGGGCACAGATACGCAGTATTTT.